The clone carrying this T cell receptor beta chain came up many times. This CDR3 has 14 amino acids. Germline CDR1 MDHEN, CDR2 SYDVKM. J gave up 5 bases and V 3 bases, and 3 bases lay outside the gene matches. TCRdb reanalysed the RT-PCR reads using MiXCR and keeps one entry per CDR3 protein. The sample has around 700,000 distinct CDR3 sequences; more than 13% are singletons. Specimen: memory CD4+ T cells from blood. The sequence came from a female donor in good health, serving as a healthy control. This chain links TRBV28 with TRBJ2-5; TRBD2 aligns across 10 bases. The CDR3 region is CASSLASGSETQYF. The CDR3 coding sequence is TGTGCCAGCAGTTTGGCTAGCGGGAGTGAGACCCAGTACTTC.